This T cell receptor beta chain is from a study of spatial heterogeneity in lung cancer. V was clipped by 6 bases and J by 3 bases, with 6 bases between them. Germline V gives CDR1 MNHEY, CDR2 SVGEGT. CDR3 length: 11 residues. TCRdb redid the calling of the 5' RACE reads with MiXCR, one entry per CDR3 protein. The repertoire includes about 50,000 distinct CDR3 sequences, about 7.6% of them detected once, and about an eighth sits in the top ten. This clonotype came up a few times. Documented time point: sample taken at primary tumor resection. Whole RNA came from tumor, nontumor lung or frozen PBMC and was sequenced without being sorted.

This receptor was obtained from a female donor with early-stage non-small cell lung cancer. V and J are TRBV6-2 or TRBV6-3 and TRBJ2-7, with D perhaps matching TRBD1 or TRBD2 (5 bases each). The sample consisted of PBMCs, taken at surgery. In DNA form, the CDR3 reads TGTGCCAGCAGGGGGGTCTACGAGCAGTACTTC. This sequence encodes CASRGVYEQYF.